This T cell receptor beta chain was profiled in a study of OX40 agonist ivuxolimab in advanced cancers. Study details: Patients with prior anti-PD-1, anti-PD-L1 or anti-CTLA-4 therapy were eligible; approximately 40% had some.

Regarding this clone: The antigen remains undetermined.

Profiled with immunoSEQ multiplex PCR; TCRdb holds only in-frame clones, not every one. The data hold roughly 24,000 clones, with around 83% observed a single time. Systemic immunosuppression or a history of autoimmune disease excluded patients. The CDR3 contains 17 residues. Per germline, CDR1 SGHDT and CDR2 YYEEEE. V was pared by 1 base and J by 5 bases, with 18 bases between. Study-wide points: The authors also found low normalized T-cell clonal expansion in some nonresponders.

The starting material was CD4+ or CD8+ T cells sorted from blood, obtained in a trial of the OX40 agonist ivuxolimab. The TCR comes from an adult with an advanced solid tumor such as melanoma, head and neck, liver or kidney cancer. The chain couples TRBV5-6 to TRBJ2-2; tentatively, D is TRBD2 (7 bases). The CDR3 coding sequence is TGTGCCAGCAGCTTGACACTAGCGAGAGGGGGGACCGGGGAGCTGTTTTTT. Amino acid sequence: CASSLTLARGGTGELFF.